Following are 16 T cell receptor beta chains from one sample sequenced in a study of cytomegalovirus exposure and HLA in healthy donors. Produced via immunoSEQ multiplex PCR; TCRdb's table is partial and in-frame only. Here the sample spans 100,000 or so clones, roughly 85% being singletons. Sequencing was done on a sample of PBMCs. Receptors originate from a woman in her twenties or thirties in good health and CMV-seronegative.

The genes are TRBV4-1 and TRBJ2-7, with 10 bases identical to TRBD1. CDR1 and CDR2 (germline): MGHRA, YSYEKL. J gave up 4 bases and V 0 bases, and 3 bases lay outside the gene matches. The CDR3 runs to 15 residues. The CDR3 coding sequence is TGCGCCAGCAGCCAAGAGGACAGGGGGACGTACGAGCAGTACTTC. Its protein is CASSQEDRGTYEQYF.

The chain uses TRBV7-9 and TRBJ2-5; the D is unclear. Germline V gene sequence: CDR1 SEHNR, CDR2 FQNEAQ (reference sequence). V was clipped by 2 bases and J by 5 bases, with 6 bases between them. The CDR3 is made up of 12 amino acids. The CDR3 sequence is CASSLTIETQYF. The CDR3 DNA reads as TGTGCCAGCAGCTTAACAATCGAGACCCAGTACTTC.

The chain joins TRBV28 to TRBJ1-1, with 10 bases identical to TRBD1. This CDR3 comprises 15 residues. CDR1 is MDHEN, CDR2 SYDVKM, per germline. Unmatched junction bases numbered 3, after V lost 2 bases and J lost 3 bases. DNA of the CDR3: TGTGCCAGCAGTTTAGCCGGGACAGGGGACACTGAAGCTTTCTTT. Translated: CASSLAGTGDTEAFF.

This clone was seen just once. The CDR3 nucleotides are TGTGCCATCACCTCGGGACTAGCGGGAGACAATGAGCAGTTCTTC. Its translation is CAITSGLAGDNEQFF. V and J are TRBV10-3 and TRBJ2-1; 14 bases map to TRBD2. V was pared by 7 bases and J by 5 bases, with 4 bases of the junction left unmatched. Germline V gene sequence: CDR1 ENHRY, CDR2 SYGVKD. CDR3 length: 15 amino acids.

J is TRBJ1-5 and V is TRBV6-5; possibly TRBD1 for D (6 bases). CDR3 length equals 14 residues. Germline V gives CDR1 MNHEY, CDR2 SVGAGI. The germline V and J ends were trimmed by 6 bases and 4 bases, with 13 bases remaining between them. The CDR3 DNA reads as TGTGCCAGCAGGGGGGGGGCTTGGAATCAGCCCCAGCATTTT. Translation gives CASRGGAWNQPQHF.

The rearrangement joins TRBV27 to TRBJ2-3, with a tentative D call TRBD1 (5 bases). The germline V and J ends were trimmed by 3 bases and 5 bases, with 12 bases remaining between them. The germline V gene has CDR1 MNHEY and CDR2 SMNVEV (reference sequence). The CDR3 extends over 14 amino acids. DNA of the CDR3: TGTGCCAGCAGTTTTTCCAGGGATGGAGATACGCAGTATTTT. As protein: CASSFSRDGDTQYF.

This clone showed up just a few times. The CDR3 DNA reads as TGTGCCAGCAGTGGGACTAGCGGGAGAATGGACGAGACCCAGTACTTC. Protein sequence: CASSGTSGRMDETQYF. The V and J genes are TRBV28 and TRBJ2-5; 14 positions agree with TRBD2. The germline V gene has CDR1 MDHEN and CDR2 SYDVKM. There are 16 residues in the CDR3. Trimming removed 5 bases from V and 5 bases from J; junction bases left unmatched: 7.

This rearrangement joins TRBV19 to TRBJ1-5, with D possibly being TRBD1 (6 bases). The germline CDR1 and CDR2 sequences are LNHDA and SQIVND (reference sequence). The CDR3 totals 17 residues. Trimming shortened V by 4 bases and J by 0 bases, and 16 bases separated the two germline ends. The CDR3 DNA follows: TGTGCCAGTAGTAAGCCCCAGGGGCTGCCTAGCAATCAGCCCCAGCATTTT. Its protein product is CASSKPQGLPSNQPQHF.

The rearrangement links TRBV19 to TRBJ2-3; 9 nucleotides align to TRBD2. Germline V lookup: CDR1 LNHDA, CDR2 SQIVND (reference sequence). Trimming cost V 5 bases and J 1 base; bases outside gene matches: 7. The CDR3 runs 16 residues. The CDR3 DNA reads TGTGCCAGTAGTCTACTCGCGGGGGGGGGCACAGATACGCAGTATTTT. Amino acids: CASSLLAGGGTDTQYF.

The V call is TRBV6-5, the J call TRBJ1-2; 8 bases map to TRBD1. Trimming at V came to 11 bases and at J to 6 bases, leaving 8 bases not matched to a gene. Germline V gene lookup returns CDR1 MNHEY and CDR2 SVGAGI. The CDR3 loop spans 12 amino acids. CDR3 sequence (DNA): TGTGCCTGCCATGGACAGGGACATGGCTACACCTTC. This gives the protein CACHGQGHGYTF.

The CDR3: CASSDRGNTEAFF. The CDR3 DNA reads TGTGCCAGTAGTGACAGGGGGAACACTGAAGCTTTCTTT. The chain recombines TRBV19 with TRBJ1-1, with TRBD1 identical over 8 bases. With V trimmed by 5 bases and J by 1 base, 0 bases remained unmatched. This CDR3 contains 13 residues. Per the germline V gene, CDR1 is LNHDA and CDR2 is SQIVND (reference sequence).

V gene TRBV10-3 combines with J gene TRBJ1-1; weak D call: TRBD1 (6 bases). The CDR3 is 20 amino acids. The germline V gene has CDR1 ENHRY and CDR2 SYGVKD. Trimming shortened V by 3 bases and J by 6 bases, and 32 bases separated the two germline ends. CDR3 amino acids: CAISDPGGNRVEGTQAEAFF. CDR3 nucleotide sequence: TGTGCCATCAGTGACCCGGGGGGGAACAGGGTAGAGGGGACCCAGGCTGAAGCTTTCTTT.

The J gene is TRBJ2-5, the V gene TRBV7-8, with D possibly being TRBD2 (6 bases). The CDR3 loop spans 15 amino acids. Trimming removed 3 bases at V and 7 bases at J, with 18 bases between. The germline gives CDR1 SGHVS, CDR2 FQNEAQ. The CDR3 DNA is TGTGCCAGCAGCTTCCATTTGAGTGGGAGGTCGACCCAGTACTTC. Protein product: CASSFHLSGRSTQYF.

The V call is TRBV10-1, the J call TRBJ2-7, with D tentatively TRBD2 (5 bases). Germline V gives CDR1 WNHNN, CDR2 SYGVQD (reference sequence). CDR3 length: 13 amino acids. V was cut by 2 bases and J by 6 bases, with 11 bases left in between. The CDR3: CASSETFGGEQYF. The CDR3 DNA reads TGCGCCAGCAGTGAGACCTTCGGAGGCGAGCAGTACTTC.

The gene calls are TRBV7-9 and TRBJ2-1; the match to TRBD2 covers 8 bases. V lost 11 bases, J lost 0 bases, and 6 bases stayed unmatched. This CDR3 is 14 amino acids long. Germline V lookup: CDR1 SEHNR, CDR2 FQNEAQ (reference sequence). The CDR3 DNA reads TGTGCCGGTGGGACTAGAATCTCCTACAATGAGCAGTTCTTC. Translation gives CAGGTRISYNEQFF.

This rearrangement joins TRBV5-1 to TRBJ2-5; 8 nucleotides line up with TRBD1. Trimming removed 5 bases from V and 3 bases from J; junction bases left unmatched: 6. CDR3 size: 14 residues. Germline V gene data show CDR1 as SGHRS and CDR2 as YFSETQ. CDR3 sequence (DNA): TGCGCCAGCAGGCGAGGACAGGGTGAAGAGACCCAGTACTTC. Protein sequence: CASRRGQGEETQYF. Combining the CDR3 with reference TRBV5-1 and TRBJ2-5 gives the whole variable domain KAGVTQTPRYLIKTRGQQVTLSCSPISGHRSVSWYQQTPGQGLQFLFEYFSETQRNKGNFPGRFSGRQFSNSRSEMNVSTLELGDSALYLCASRRGQGEETQYFGPGTRLLVL.